This T cell receptor beta chain was identified in a study of T-cell reconstitution after alpha-beta-depleted transplantation in children. This CDR3 comprises 16 residues. Trimming stripped 1 base from V and 1 base from J, with 14 bases between. Unique molecular identifiers were incorporated during preparation of the TCRbeta library. TCRdb recomputed calls from the PCR reads with MiXCR, one row per CDR3 protein. The sample has over 550,000 distinct CDR3 sequences; about 10% are singletons. This TCR derives from a human donor who donated a stem cell graft to a child with acute myeloid leukemia. Specimen: PBMCs from the stem cell graft donor, collected from the stem cell graft. This sequence joins TRBV12-3 or TRBV12-4 and TRBJ2-7; D possibly uses TRBD1 or TRBD2 (5 bases each). In nucleotides, the CDR3 is TGTGCCAGCAGTTTAGGGTTCATGGGGGTGTCCTACGAGCAGTACTTC. This gives the protein CASSLGFMGVSYEQYF.